The rows below give T cell receptor beta chains drawn from one sample of a study of T cell responses to AZD1222 COVID-19 vaccine. Repertoires were generated with immunoSEQ multiplex PCR, while TCRdb's copy carries only in-frame clones and drops some. The sample records 60,000 to 75,000 clones, about 85% being singletons. Material: peripheral blood, obtained on day 0 of AZD1222 vaccination. These receptors were collected from an adult in good health. The CDR3 runs from the conserved cysteine through the conserved F or W. D genes are given only for firm matches. The size entry is marked missing in some rows and otherwise reads once, few, many or a size class.

v_gene	d_gene	j_gene	abundance	CDR3aa	CDR3nt
TRBV19	TRBD1	TRBJ1-1	-	CASSKGGDRAISAFF	TGTGCCAGTAGCAAGGGGGGGGACAGGGCTATATCAGCTTTCTTT
TRBV5-1	-	TRBJ1-1	-	CASSLEITAKSKAFF	TGCGCCAGCAGCTTGGAAATAACTGCCAAAAGTAAAGCTTTCTTT
TRBV7-9	-	TRBJ1-1	-	CASSQGRNTEAFF	TGTGCCAGCAGCCAAGGACGGAACACTGAAGCTTTCTTT
TRBV10-3	-	TRBJ2-3	-	CAISESIGTVGGGTDTQYF	TGTGCCATCAGTGAGTCGATAGGGACGGTGGGCGGCGGCACAGATACGCAGTATTTT
TRBV5-4	-	TRBJ2-7	few	CASSLAVLPHEQYF	TGTGCCAGCAGCTTGGCCGTGTTACCCCACGAGCAGTACTTC
TRBV5-6	TRBD2	TRBJ2-4	-	CASSLAHLAGGPQYF	TGTGCCAGCAGCTTGGCGCACCTAGCGGGGGGCCCTCAGTACTTC
TRBV19	-	TRBJ2-4	-	CASSIGHIAKNIQYF	TGTGCCAGTAGTATTGGACACATAGCCAAAAACATTCAGTACTTC
TRBV14	-	TRBJ1-2	few	CASSQDYSYGYTF	TGTGCCAGCAGCCAAGATTATAGCTATGGCTACACCTTC
TRBV7-6	TRBD2	TRBJ2-2	-	CASRNKRGASGELFF	TGTGCCAGCAGGAATAAGCGGGGGGCATCCGGGGAGCTGTTTTTT
TRBV5-1	-	TRBJ1-6	-	CASSRDLSNSPLHF	TGCGCCAGCAGTCGGGACCTAAGTAATTCACCCCTCCACTTT
TRBV30	TRBD1	TRBJ1-4	-	CAWSAPGGIWEKLFF	TGTGCCTGGAGCGCCCCAGGGGGTATTTGGGAAAAACTGTTTTTT
TRBV12-2	-	TRBJ1-2	few	CASRLLLSALNQTETF	TGTGCAAGTCGCTTATTATTGAGTGCCCTAAACCAGACAGAGACCTTC
TRBV5-1	-	TRBJ2-5	-	CASSFGTRGETQYF	TGCGCCAGCAGCTTCGGGACTCGGGGAGAGACCCAGTACTTC
TRBV6-2/TRBV6-3	-	TRBJ1-2	-	CASSYSQTTNYGYTF	TGTGCCAGCAGTTACTCCCAGACCACTAACTATGGCTACACCTTC